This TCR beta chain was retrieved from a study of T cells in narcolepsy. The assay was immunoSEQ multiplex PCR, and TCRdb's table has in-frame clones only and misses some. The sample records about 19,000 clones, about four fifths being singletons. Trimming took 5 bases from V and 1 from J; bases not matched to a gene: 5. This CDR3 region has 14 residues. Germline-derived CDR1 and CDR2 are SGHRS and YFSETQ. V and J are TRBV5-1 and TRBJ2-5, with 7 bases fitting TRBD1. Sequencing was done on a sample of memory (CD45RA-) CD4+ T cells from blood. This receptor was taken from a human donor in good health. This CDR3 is CASRQGLGQETQYF. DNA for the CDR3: TGCGCCAGCAGACAGGGGCTCGGCCAAGAGACCCAGTACTTC.